Listed below are T cell receptor beta chains from one sample, sequenced in a study of blood T cell repertoires in COVID-19. Generated by immunoSEQ multiplex PCR, the TCRdb table keeps only in-frame clones and is missing some. This table has just over 300,000 clones, around 91% appearing once. Input material: PBMCs or T cells enriched from blood (not recorded which). The receptors shown here come from a woman in her 40s who had recovered from COVID-19. Each CDR3 is given with its conserved first and last residue. Each record gives: clone size, V gene, J gene, D gene, CDR3 DNA, CDR3 protein. The D gene is left open where the match is weak. For some rows the clone size is stated as once, few or many, or as a class when expanded; others skip it.

>-|TRBV3-1/TRBV3-2|TRBJ2-7|-
TGTGCCAGCAGCCCGGGGGGCCGCTCCTACGAGCAGTACTTC
CASSPGGRSYEQYF
>-|TRBV5-6|TRBJ2-7|-
TGTGCCAGCAGCTTGTTGAGACAGGACGAGCAGTACTTC
CASSLLRQDEQYF
>-|TRBV7-9|TRBJ2-1|TRBD2
TGTGCCAGCAGACTAGCGGGAGGGGAGCAGTTCTTC
CASRLAGGEQFF
>-|TRBV19|TRBJ2-2|TRBD2
TGTGCCAGTAGTATTAGCGGGGCTCCGGGGACCGGGGAGCTGTTTTTT
CASSISGAPGTGELFF
>-|TRBV4-3|TRBJ1-5|TRBD1
TGCGCCAGCAGCCAAGGGACAGGGGGCCAGCCCCAGCATTTT
CASSQGTGGQPQHF
>once|TRBV6-5|TRBJ1-2|TRBD1
TGTGCCAGCAGCCGGGACAGGGCGAACTATGGCTACACCTTC
CASSRDRANYGYTF
>once|TRBV5-1|TRBJ2-1|-
TGCGCCAGCAGCTTGCCGGGGAAGAATGAGCAGTTCTTC
CASSLPGKNEQFF
>-|TRBV3-1/TRBV3-2|TRBJ2-1|-
TGTGCCAGCAGTCGTACCGGGATAAAAGGAAGAACCTACAATGAGCAGTTCTTC
CASSRTGIKGRTYNEQFF
>-|TRBV19|TRBJ2-6|-
TGTGCCAGCGTACCAGGGTCAGGGGCTAGGGGGTCTGGGGCCAACGTCCTGACTTTC
CASVPGSGARGSGANVLTF
>-|TRBV7-2|TRBJ2-7|TRBD1
TGTGCCAGCAGCTCAAGGACAGGGACGAACTACGAGCAGTACTTC
CASSSRTGTNYEQYF
>-|TRBV6-8|TRBJ2-7|TRBD1
TGTGCCAGAAGGGACAGGGACTCCTACGAGCAGTACTTC
CARRDRDSYEQYF
>-|TRBV19|TRBJ1-1|TRBD1
TGTGCCAGTAGTCTATCGACAGGGACCTCCGCTGAAGCTTTCTTT
CASSLSTGTSAEAFF
>-|TRBV19|TRBJ1-2|TRBD1
TGTGCCAGTAGTATAACCGGGACAGGGAACTATGGCTACACCTTC
CASSITGTGNYGYTF
>-|TRBV5-4|TRBJ2-7|-
TGTGCCAGCAGCTTGACTATCGCTAACTACGAGCAGTACTTC
CASSLTIANYEQYF
>-|TRBV11-3|TRBJ2-1|TRBD2
TGTGCCAGCAGCTTACACTGGACTAGCGGGAGCTACAATGAGCAGTTCTTC
CASSLHWTSGSYNEQFF
>-|TRBV7-8|TRBJ2-1|TRBD1
TGTGCCAGCAGGTCAAACACGGGACAGGGATTCTATGAGCAGTTCTTC
CASRSNTGQGFYEQFF
>-|TRBV7-2|TRBJ2-1|-
TGTGCCAGCAGATTGGGACAGCCGGAGGGAGTCTGGGATCGCAATGAGCAGTTCTTC
CASRLGQPEGVWDRNEQFF
>-|TRBV12-3/TRBV12-4|TRBJ1-3|-
TGTGCCAGCAGTTTAGGCCAGGGATTCGCCATATATTTT
CASSLGQGFAIYF
>-|TRBV6-5|TRBJ2-5|TRBD1
TGTGCCAGCAGGGGACAGGGGAGGGAGACCCAGTACTTC
CASRGQGRETQYF
>-|TRBV7-8|TRBJ2-1|TRBD2
TGTGCCAGCAGCAAAATGCAGCGGGGATATAATACTTACAATGAGCAGTTCTTC
CASSKMQRGYNTYNEQFF
>-|TRBV2|TRBJ1-6|-
TGTGCCAGCAGTGATACCGGGGGAGGCTCACCCCTCCACTTT
CASSDTGGGSPLHF
>few|TRBV24-1|TRBJ2-1|-
TGTGCCACCAGTGATTTGCCCAAGAGTGAGCAGTTCTTC
CATSDLPKSEQFF
>-|TRBV7-8|TRBJ2-1|TRBD2
TGTGCCAGCAGCTCGACTAGCGGGGTCGGGAATGAGCAGTTCTTC
CASSSTSGVGNEQFF
>-|TRBV5-8|TRBJ2-7|TRBD1
TGTGCCAGCAGCACCGGACAGGGGATGTCCTACGAGCAGTACTTC
CASSTGQGMSYEQYF
>-|TRBV7-9|TRBJ2-5|TRBD2
TGTGCCAGCAGTCCAAGGGGGACTAGCGAGAAAGAGACCCAGTACTTC
CASSPRGTSEKETQYF
>-|TRBV10-3|TRBJ1-1|TRBD1
TGTGCCATCTCTGACAGGGGGACTGAAGCTTTCTTT
CAISDRGTEAFF
>-|TRBV10-3|TRBJ2-5|TRBD2
TGTGCCATCAGTGACGGGGGGGCGCGGGAGACCCAGTACTTC
CAISDGGARETQYF
>-|TRBV19|TRBJ1-5|TRBD1
TGTGCCAGTAGGTGGACAGGAAATAGCAATCAGCCCCAGCATTTT
CASRWTGNSNQPQHF
>-|TRBV2|TRBJ1-1|TRBD1
TGTGCCAGCAGTAGGACAGGGGGCCCTGAAGCTTTCTTT
CASSRTGGPEAFF
>-|TRBV6-5|TRBJ1-2|TRBD1
TGTGCCAGCAGGGCGGGACAGGGGCGAGGGTACACCTTC
CASRAGQGRGYTF
>-|TRBV5-1|TRBJ1-3|-
TGCGCCAGCAGCTTGGCCGGGTATGGAAACACCATATATTTT
CASSLAGYGNTIYF
>-|TRBV7-2|TRBJ2-7|TRBD1
TGTGCCAGCAGCACACGGACAGGGCCCTCCTACGAGCAGTACTTC
CASSTRTGPSYEQYF
>-|TRBV5-1|TRBJ2-3|-
TGCGCCAGCAGTGACCGCGGGGCCCCCACAGATACGCAGTATTTT
CASSDRGAPTDTQYF
>-|TRBV13|TRBJ1-3|TRBD1
TGTGCCAGCAGCTCGGACAGGGGTAACTCTGGAAACACCATATATTTT
CASSSDRGNSGNTIYF
>-|TRBV3-1/TRBV3-2|TRBJ2-3|TRBD2
TGTGCCAGCAGCCATTGGACTAGCGGGAGGGACACCTCAGATACGCAGTATTTT
CASSHWTSGRDTSDTQYF
>-|TRBV6-5|TRBJ2-7|-
TGTGCCAGCAGATATGACGAGCAGTACTTC
CASRYDEQYF
>-|TRBV30|TRBJ1-3|-
TGTGCCTGGAGTGTATTAGAGAATTTTGGAAACACCATATATTTT
CAWSVLENFGNTIYF
>-|TRBV5-1|TRBJ2-3|-
TGCGCCAGCAGCCAAGGGACTCTCACAGATACGCAGTATTTT
CASSQGTLTDTQYF
>-|TRBV28|TRBJ2-7|-
TGTGCCAGCAGTTTATCCGAGGATATCTACGAGCAGTACTTC
CASSLSEDIYEQYF
>-|TRBV5-4|TRBJ2-6|TRBD1
TGTGCCAGCAGCTTCCCGGGACAGGGATTCGGGGCCAACGTCCTGACTTTC
CASSFPGQGFGANVLTF
>-|TRBV3-1/TRBV3-2|TRBJ2-3|-
TGTGCCAGCAGGTGGGGTAGCGCATCTAGCACAGATACGCAGTATTTT
CASRWGSASSTDTQYF
>-|TRBV25-1|TRBJ2-3|TRBD1
TGTGCCAGCAGTGCACAGGGGCCCGGACCACAGTATTTT
CASSAQGPGPQYF
>-|TRBV19|TRBJ2-5|-
TGTGCCAGTAGTATAATGGCGGGGGCCCTCCAAGAGACCCAGTACTTC
CASSIMAGALQETQYF
>-|TRBV11-3|TRBJ2-2|-
TGTGCCAGCAGCCCGCGACAGATATACACCGGGGAGCTGTTTTTT
CASSPRQIYTGELFF
>-|TRBV30|TRBJ1-6|TRBD1
TGTGCCTGTCGGACAGGCAATAATTCACCCCTCCACTTT
CACRTGNNSPLHF
>-|TRBV7-3|TRBJ1-2|TRBD1
TGTGCCAGCAGCCGGGGACAGGGTGGCGGCTACACCTTC
CASSRGQGGGYTF